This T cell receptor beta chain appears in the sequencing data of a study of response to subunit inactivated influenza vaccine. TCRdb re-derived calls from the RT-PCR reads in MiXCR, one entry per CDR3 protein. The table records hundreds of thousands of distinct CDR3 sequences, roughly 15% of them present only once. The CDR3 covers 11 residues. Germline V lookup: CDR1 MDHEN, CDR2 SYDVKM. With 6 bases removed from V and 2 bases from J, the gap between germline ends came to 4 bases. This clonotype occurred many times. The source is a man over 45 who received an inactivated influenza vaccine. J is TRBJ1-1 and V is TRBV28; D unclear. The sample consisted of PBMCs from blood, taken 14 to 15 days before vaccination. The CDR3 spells CASSPNTEAFF. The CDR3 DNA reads TGTGCCAGCAGCCCCAACACTGAAGCTTTCTTT.